Described below is a single T cell receptor beta chain sequence and its context. The antigen is not known. These data come from a study of blood T cells in healthy people across ages. Turning to the study itself: The template switching approach captured approximately one barcoded beta molecule for every two T cells.

Next came a second PCR, run for roughly 6 to 11 cycles, which used a sample-barcoded 5' primer along with a J-beta primer mix. TCRdb redid the calling of the 5' RACE reads with MiXCR, one entry per CDR3 protein. The sample consists of 550,000 to 750,000 distinct CDR3 sequences, around 21% of them appearing once. Study outcomes and limitations: Getting older went along with TCR beta diversity per million T cells dropping roughly linearly. Conclusively comparing naive with antigen-experienced cells was impossible with unsorted PBMCs.

The germline V gene encodes CDR1 SGHRS and CDR2 YFSETQ. Trimming cost V 0 bases and J 7 bases, with 17 bases left between them. This CDR3 region has 16 residues. This clonotype was sampled from a man between 70 and 80 years old in good health. The J gene is TRBJ2-1, the V gene TRBV5-1; D remains unclear. Sequencing was performed on blood. CDR3: CASSLGYQTVPNEQFF. The CDR3 region has the DNA TGCGCCAGCAGCTTGGGCTACCAAACTGTACCGAATGAGCAGTTCTTC.